This T cell receptor (beta chain) was profiled in a study of blood T cell repertoires in COVID-19. Profiling relied on immunoSEQ multiplex PCR, and the TCRdb table lists in-frame clones only, not all of them. Here the sample spans hundreds of thousands of clones, approximately 90% being singletons. The CDR3 is made up of 14 amino acids. Trimming removed 6 bases from V and 6 bases from J, with 15 bases in between. Germline CDR1 MNHEY, CDR2 SVGAGI. Allocation to cohorts depended on clinical history reported by the participants. J is TRBJ1-5 and V is TRBV6-5; a weak D match, TRBD1 (6 bases). Sequencing input: PBMCs or T cells enriched from blood (not recorded which). This receptor was taken from a man aged 25 to 40 who had recovered from COVID-19. CDR3 coding DNA: TGTGCCAGCAGCACCAACAGGGTCGGTCAGCCCCAGCATTTT. Translation gives CASSTNRVGQPQHF.